The clone carrying this T cell receptor (beta chain) was detected only once. The data stem from a study of blood T cell repertoires in COVID-19. Across the whole study: Samples taken during acute and convalescent COVID-19 were collected in the United States, Italy and Spain. PBMCs, B-cell-depleted T cells, or T cells were the source of the cDNA or gDNA that made up the material.

Per the authors' pipeline: Using reference gene primer amplification, nucleated cell counts were estimated. Using immunoSEQ multiplex PCR, the repertoire was profiled, and TCRdb retains in-frame clones only, with some absent. V and J calls and clone size are as listed in that table; D and trimming were resolved from the DNA. The sample contains approximately 120,000 clones, roughly 90% of which appear only once. The sample taken for sequencing was peripheral blood. This clonotype was sampled from a man between 50 and 59 years old with acute or convalescent COVID-19.

The CDR3 loop is CASSDGTVGRGLHTF. CDR3 sequence (DNA): TGTGCCAGCAGCGACGGGACAGTGGGTCGGGGTTTGCACACCTTC. The chain is built from TRBV7-2 and TRBJ1-2; TRBD1 matches at 7 bases. CDR3 length: 15 residues. Looked up from germline, CDR1 is SGHTA and CDR2 is FQGNSA. V dropped 5 bases and J dropped 12; count of bases not matched to a gene: 18.